One sample yielded the 7 T cell receptor beta chains listed below, sequenced in a study of blood T cell repertoires in COVID-19. The table came from immunoSEQ multiplex PCR; TCRdb's copy has only in-frame clones and leaves some out. The sample consists of 80,000 or so clones, 70% to 75% of them appearing once. Sequenced input: peripheral blood. Receptors were obtained from a man in his fifties with active or convalescent COVID-19.

This clone came up once. V is TRBV10-2 and J is TRBJ1-1; D may be TRBD1 (5 bases). Trimming left V 11 bases short and J 3 bases short, with 22 bases between. This CDR3 has 15 amino acids. Germline CDR1 is WSHSY and CDR2 is SAAADI. In nucleotides, the CDR3 is TGCGCCGGCGGCCCCCGCCAGGGTGGGGACACTGAAGCTTTCTTT. It yields the protein CAGGPRQGGDTEAFF.

The chain links TRBV4-3 to TRBJ2-2; the D gene is possibly TRBD2 (6 bases). The V end was cut by 0 bases, the J end by 3 bases, with 14 bases between. The CDR3 covers 17 residues. Germline V gene lookup returns CDR1 LGHNA and CDR2 YSLEER. The CDR3 DNA reads as TGCGCCAGCAGCCAAGATACCGGGGGTTTTTACACCGGGGAGCTGTTTTTT. Amino acids: CASSQDTGGFYTGELFF.

The chain is built from TRBV7-2 and TRBJ2-5; unclear D gene. CDR1 SGHTA and CDR2 FQGNSA come from the germline V gene. The CDR3 is 11 residues long. Trimming removed 4 bases from V and 7 bases from J, with 7 bases in between. The CDR3 spells CASSSSSTQYF. Written as DNA, the CDR3 is TGTGCCAGCAGCTCCAGTTCGACCCAGTACTTC.

The chain combines TRBV5-1 with TRBJ2-4; tentatively, D is TRBD2 (7 bases). The CDR3 has 14 amino acids. Germline CDR1 SGHRS, CDR2 YFSETQ. V was shortened by 6 bases and J by 2 bases, with 12 bases between the two germline ends. The CDR3 reads CASKGEGTKNIQYF. The CDR3 DNA follows: TGCGCCAGCAAGGGGGAGGGGACCAAAAACATTCAGTACTTC.

Only one count was recorded for this clone. The chain is built from TRBV6-6 and TRBJ2-7; no clear D. Germline assignment: CDR1 MNHNY and CDR2 SVGAGI (reference sequence). V was clipped by 0 bases and J by 3 bases, with 9 bases between them. The CDR3 is made up of 14 amino acids. The CDR3 DNA reads TGTGCCAGCAGTTACTCCCCAGGTGGCTACGAGCAGTACTTC. This sequence encodes CASSYSPGGYEQYF.

V usage is TRBV3-1 (or the pseudogene TRBV3-2) and J usage is TRBJ1-6; a possible D gene is TRBD1 (6 bases). Trimming shortened V by 6 bases and J by 8 bases, and 17 bases separated the two germline ends. CDR3 size: 15 residues. From germline, CDR1 is LGHDT and CDR2 YNNKEL (reference sequence). The CDR3 sequence is CASRAGAGPYSPLHF. CDR3 in DNA: TGTGCCAGCAGGGCGGGGGCAGGGCCCTATTCACCCCTCCACTTT.

J is TRBJ2-7 and V is TRBV9; TRBD1 aligns across 11 bases. CDR3 length equals 17 residues. Trimming removed 4 bases from V and 1 base from J; junction bases left unmatched: 10. Germline values: CDR1 SGDLS, CDR2 YYNGEE. The CDR3 is CASSPGAGDRGSYEQYF. CDR3 nucleotide sequence: TGTGCCAGCAGCCCAGGGGCGGGGGACAGGGGGTCCTACGAGCAGTACTTC.